The 27 T cell receptor beta chains in this list originate from one sample, sequenced in a study of shared T cell receptors in the human thymus. This table comes from immunoSEQ multiplex PCR, and its TCRdb copy is limited to in-frame clones, with some not included. The sample holds hundreds of thousands of clones, more than 70% seen once. These data were also reused for a study on human thymus T cells.

The source material was thymocytes. The receptors derive from a boy in the first two years of life with a congenital heart defect.

The genes are TRBV6-1 and TRBJ2-7, with 8 bases that match TRBD1. Germline CDR1 reads MNHNS; CDR2 reads SASEGT. After removal of 2 bases from V and 2 bases from J, the junction contained 5 bases not matched to a gene. The length of the CDR3 is 15 residues. The CDR3 DNA sequence: TGTGCCAGCAGTGAACCTGACAGGGGCACCTACGAGCAGTACTTC. It encodes CASSEPDRGTYEQYF.

This clone was recorded only once. J is TRBJ2-2 and V is TRBV5-4, with 7 bases fitting TRBD1. From germline, CDR1 is SGHNT and CDR2 YYREEE (reference sequence). CDR3 length: 14 amino acids. V lost 5 bases and J lost 1; bases outside the gene matches: 2. The CDR3 DNA sequence: TGTGCCAGCAGGAGGACAGGGAACACCGGGGAGCTGTTTTTT. It is translated as CASRRTGNTGELFF. The whole variable domain, remainder taken from reference TRBV5-4 and TRBJ2-2, is ETGVTQSPTHLIKTRGQQVTLRCSSQSGHNTVSWYQQALGQGPQFIFQYYREEENGRGNFPPRFSGLQFPNYSSELNVNALELDDSALYLCASRRTGNTGELFFGEGSRLTVL.

The chain couples TRBV30 to TRBJ2-2, with TRBD1 as a possible D gene (6 bases). V was shortened by 1 base and J by 4 bases, with 10 bases between the two germline ends. The germline V gene has CDR1 GTSNPN and CDR2 SVGIG (reference sequence). The CDR3 spans 14 residues. CDR3 bases: TGTGCCTGGAGTGGTGAGGGGGTCACCGGGGAGCTGTTTTTT. Its translation: CAWSGEGVTGELFF.

This chain joins TRBV5-4 and TRBJ2-1; 15 bases align to TRBD2. CDR3 length equals 19 residues. The J segment lost 5 bases and the V segment lost 4 bases, leaving 13 bases of the junction unmatched. Per the germline V gene, CDR1 is SGHNT and CDR2 is YYREEE (reference sequence). CDR3 DNA: TGTGCCAGCAGCCCCCGGGGGACTAGCGGGGGGCCGGGGGACAATGAGCAGTTCTTC. This gives the protein CASSPRGTSGGPGDNEQFF.

This sequence joins TRBV28 and TRBJ1-1, with a tentative D call TRBD1 (5 bases). The V end lost 4 bases, the J end lost 1 base, and 10 bases lay between the germline ends. Germline loops: CDR1 MDHEN, CDR2 SYDVKM. The CDR3 covers 14 residues. This CDR3 is CASSSRAPNTEAFF. The CDR3, as DNA: TGTGCCAGCAGTTCCAGGGCCCCGAACACTGAAGCTTTCTTT.

This sequence joins TRBV12-2 and TRBJ1-2; TRBD1, the D gene given by the table, was not confirmed from the DNA. TRBV12-2 is a listed pseudogene. This CDR3 is built from 15 residues. The CDR3 nucleotides are TGTGCAAGTCGCCAAATACAGGGATCTAACTATGGCTACACCTTC. This codes for CASRQIQGSNYGYTF.

The chain employs TRBV14 and TRBJ2-3; perhaps TRBD2 as D (5 bases). The germline V gene encodes CDR1 SGHDN and CDR2 FVKESK. The CDR3 is 17 amino acids. Between the trimmed V and J ends, which lost 4 bases and 3 bases, there was a span of 20 bases. This CDR3 is CASSPPFGGRWTDTQYF. CDR3 bases: TGTGCCAGCAGCCCCCCTTTCGGCGGGCGGTGGACAGATACGCAGTATTTT.

This clone was picked up a small number of times. The chain links TRBV4-1 to TRBJ1-5; D is undetermined. In germline, CDR1 is MGHRA, CDR2 YSYEKL. The CDR3 is made up of 15 amino acids. Trimming removed 3 bases at V and 0 bases at J, with 9 bases between. This CDR3 reads CASSHKRDSNQPQHF. CDR3 nucleotide sequence: TGCGCCAGCAGCCACAAGCGGGATAGCAATCAGCCCCAGCATTTT.

The chain carries TRBV28 and TRBJ2-5, with 9 bases that match TRBD2. The CDR3 contains 18 residues. The V segment lost 3 bases and the J segment 3 bases; nucleotides outside the gene matches: 14. The germline gives CDR1 MDHEN, CDR2 SYDVKM. The CDR3 region is CASSFLGLASGDEETQYF. The DNA of the CDR3 is TGTGCCAGCAGTTTTTTGGGGCTGGCTAGCGGGGATGAAGAGACCCAGTACTTC. The full variable domain, rest sourced from reference TRBV28 and TRBJ2-5, is DVKVTQSSRYLVKRTGEKVFLECVQDMDHENMFWYRQDPGLGLRLIYFSYDVKMKEKGDIPEGYSVSREKKERFSLILESASTNQTSMYLCASSFLGLASGDEETQYFGPGTRLLVL.

The chain employs TRBV7-3 and TRBJ1-2; 9 positions agree with TRBD1. There are 13 residues in the CDR3. Germline CDR1 SGHTA, CDR2 FQGTGA. J lost 6 bases, V lost 5 bases, and 4 bases had no gene match. The CDR3 spells CASSLRDRDGYTF. The DNA of the CDR3 is TGTGCCAGCAGCCTCCGGGACAGGGATGGCTACACCTTC.

This chain uses TRBV18 with TRBJ2-5, with TRBD2 matching 14 bases. Trimming cost V 4 bases and J 2 bases; bases outside gene matches: 6. This CDR3 is 17 amino acids long. Germline CDR1 and CDR2: KGHSH and LQKENI. CDR3 region: CASSRLAGGPEQETQYF. The CDR3 DNA follows: TGTGCCAGCTCACGACTAGCGGGGGGGCCTGAGCAAGAGACCCAGTACTTC.

This clone was counted once. The rearrangement joins TRBV7-9 to TRBJ2-7; 8 bases are a match to TRBD1. Germline V gene lookup returns CDR1 SEHNR and CDR2 FQNEAQ (reference sequence). The length of the CDR3 is 17 residues. V was clipped by 5 bases and J by 0 bases; unmatched bases: 12. CDR3 residues: CASSERKWTGSSYEQYF. DNA for the CDR3: TGTGCCAGCAGCGAAAGAAAATGGACAGGGAGCTCCTACGAGCAGTACTTC.

The chain combines TRBV28 with TRBJ1-3, with unresolved D. CDR3 size: 15 residues. Looked up from germline, CDR1 is MDHEN and CDR2 is SYDVKM. The germline V and J ends were trimmed by 1 base and 0 bases, with 7 bases remaining between them. CDR3 in DNA: TGTGCCAGCAGTTTATTAGCAGCCTCTGGAAACACCATATATTTT. It codes for CASSLLAASGNTIYF. The variable domain in full, completed from reference TRBV28 and TRBJ1-3, reads DVKVTQSSRYLVKRTGEKVFLECVQDMDHENMFWYRQDPGLGLRLIYFSYDVKMKEKGDIPEGYSVSREKKERFSLILESASTNQTSMYLCASSLLAASGNTIYFGEGSWLTVV.

V is TRBV15 and J is TRBJ2-7, with 9 bases matching TRBD1. V shed 4 bases and J 0 bases; nucleotides not matched to a gene: 13. The germline V gene encodes CDR1 LNHNV and CDR2 YYDKDF (reference sequence). CDR3 length equals 18 residues. The CDR3 sequence: CATSKDRGRAGLSYEQYF. As DNA, the CDR3 is TGTGCCACCAGCAAGGACAGGGGCCGCGCGGGTCTCTCCTACGAGCAGTACTTC.

The gene calls are TRBV12-5 and TRBJ2-1, with a tentative D call TRBD2 (6 bases). V was clipped by 0 bases and J by 0 bases, with 18 bases between them. The CDR3 covers 19 residues. CDR1 and CDR2 (germline): LGHNT, FRNRAP. CDR3 residues: CASGLVTGGDSISYNEQFF. CDR3 DNA sequence: TGTGCTAGTGGTTTGGTAACAGGCGGGGATTCCATCTCCTACAATGAGCAGTTCTTC.

This chain links TRBV19 with TRBJ2-1; 14 bases line up with TRBD2. The CDR3 sequence is 18 residues long. Trimming removed 8 bases from V and 4 bases from J; junction bases left unmatched: 13. In germline, CDR1 is LNHDA, CDR2 SQIVND (reference sequence). The CDR3 protein is CASQTSGGAQLLYNEQFF. The CDR3 DNA is TGTGCCAGTCAGACTAGCGGGGGGGCGCAATTACTGTACAATGAGCAGTTCTTC.

This rearrangement joins TRBV7-2 to TRBJ2-7, with 9 bases identical to TRBD1. Germline V gene lookup returns CDR1 SGHTA and CDR2 FQGNSA. J lost 1 base, V lost 5 bases, and 15 bases had no gene match. CDR3 size: 18 residues. In DNA, the CDR3 is TGTGCCAGCAGCCTGATCGGGACAGGGTTAGTTACTTCCTACGAGCAGTACTTC. Its translation is CASSLIGTGLVTSYEQYF.

The chain has TRBV27 and TRBJ1-2, with 8 bases lining up with TRBD1. Germline assignment: CDR1 MNHEY and CDR2 SMNVEV (reference sequence). J lost 4 bases, V lost 4 bases, and 5 bases had no gene match. This CDR3 is built from 14 residues. In DNA, the CDR3 is TGTGCCAGCAGTTCGGACAGGGTCGGCTATGGCTACACCTTC. It yields the protein CASSSDRVGYGYTF.

The rearrangement links TRBV27 to TRBJ2-1, with TRBD2 matching 9 bases. The CDR3 is 16 residues long. Trimming removed 4 bases from V and 1 base from J; junction bases left unmatched: 5. The V gene's germline CDR1 is MNHEY and CDR2 SMNVEV (reference sequence). CDR3 bases: TGTGCCAGCAGTTGCGGTCTAGCGGGGTCCTACAATGAGCAGTTCTTC. Its translation is CASSCGLAGSYNEQFF.

In this sample, this clone turned up a few times. The chain employs TRBV4-1 and TRBJ1-1; 9 nucleotides agree with TRBD1. V shed 0 bases, J shed 2 bases, and the junction held 10 bases outside the gene matches. The CDR3 loop spans 18 amino acids. Germline CDR1 MGHRA, CDR2 YSYEKL. Here the CDR3 reads CASSQEWNRDRENTEAFF. The CDR3 DNA follows: TGCGCCAGCAGCCAAGAATGGAATCGGGACAGGGAAAACACTGAAGCTTTCTTT.

The chain carries TRBV7-2 and TRBJ2-5; the D gene is possibly TRBD2 (5 bases). Trimming removed 4 bases at V and 5 bases at J, with 17 bases between. In germline, CDR1 is SGHTA, CDR2 FQGNSA. The CDR3 is 15 amino acids. CDR3 bases: TGTGCCAGCAGCTCGTGGCGGACCCCGGGGGAGACCCAGTACTTC. This sequence encodes CASSSWRTPGETQYF.

V usage is TRBV10-2 and J usage is TRBJ1-1, with D perhaps TRBD1 (5 bases). The length of the CDR3 is 19 residues. Per the germline V gene, CDR1 is WSHSY and CDR2 is SAAADI. V was trimmed by 4 bases and J by 0 bases, leaving 24 bases between them. This CDR3 is CASSGRGQFENLMNTEAFF. The CDR3 DNA sequence: TGCGCCAGCAGTGGAAGGGGCCAGTTTGAAAACCTCATGAACACTGAAGCTTTCTTT.

The rearrangement links TRBV11-3 to TRBJ1-1; D call uncertain. V was cut by 1 base and J by 1 base, with 13 bases left in between. Germline CDR1 is SGHNT and CDR2 is YENEEA. The CDR3 contains 16 residues. CDR3 sequence reads: CASSLGLPGRNTEAFF. For the CDR3, the DNA is TGTGCCAGCAGCTTAGGTCTGCCGGGGAGGAACACTGAAGCTTTCTTT.

The V and J genes are TRBV9 and TRBJ2-3; TRBD1 matches at 7 bases. The CDR3 is 16 amino acids. Germline trimming cut 3 bases from V and 0 bases from J; bases unmatched to any gene: 7. CDR1 is SGDLS and CDR2 is YYNGEE in the germline V gene. This CDR3 is CASSGDTGQSTDTQYF. As DNA, the CDR3 is TGTGCCAGCAGCGGCGACACGGGACAGAGCACAGATACGCAGTATTTT. The variable domain in full, with the rest retrieved from reference TRBV9 and TRBJ2-3, is DSGVTQTPKHLITATGQRVTLRCSPRSGDLSVYWYQQSLDQGLQFLIQYYNGEERAKGNILERFSAQQFPDLHSELNLSSLELGDSALYFCASSGDTGQSTDTQYFGPGTRLTVL.

The rearrangement links TRBV5-4 to TRBJ2-1; 9 bases are a match to TRBD1. The length of the CDR3 is 16 residues. CDR1 and CDR2 (germline): SGHNT, YYREEE (reference sequence). Trimming cost V 4 bases and J 3 bases; bases outside gene matches: 8. This chain's CDR3 is CASSPTGTGYYNEQFF. The CDR3 DNA reads TGTGCCAGCAGCCCCACCGGGACAGGGTACTACAATGAGCAGTTCTTC.

This chain uses TRBV5-1 with TRBJ2-1; TRBD2 might be the D (6 bases). The CDR3 loop spans 18 amino acids. V lost 4 bases to trimming and J lost 4 bases, with 24 bases between them. Germline CDR1 and CDR2: SGHRS and YFSETQ. CDR3 nucleotides: TGCGCCAGCAGCCCACCCGGGACTTTTAGGCATCCGTACAATGAGCAGTTCTTC. Protein sequence: CASSPPGTFRHPYNEQFF.

The chain couples TRBV15 to TRBJ2-2; maybe TRBD2 (6 bases). CDR1 LNHNV and CDR2 YYDKDF come from the germline V gene (reference sequence). This CDR3 spans 18 amino acids. Trimming removed 5 bases at V and 6 bases at J, with 25 bases between. The CDR3 spells CATSEYWTTTDDAGELFF. The DNA of the CDR3 is TGTGCCACCAGCGAGTATTGGACTACAACGGATGATGCCGGGGAGCTGTTTTTT.